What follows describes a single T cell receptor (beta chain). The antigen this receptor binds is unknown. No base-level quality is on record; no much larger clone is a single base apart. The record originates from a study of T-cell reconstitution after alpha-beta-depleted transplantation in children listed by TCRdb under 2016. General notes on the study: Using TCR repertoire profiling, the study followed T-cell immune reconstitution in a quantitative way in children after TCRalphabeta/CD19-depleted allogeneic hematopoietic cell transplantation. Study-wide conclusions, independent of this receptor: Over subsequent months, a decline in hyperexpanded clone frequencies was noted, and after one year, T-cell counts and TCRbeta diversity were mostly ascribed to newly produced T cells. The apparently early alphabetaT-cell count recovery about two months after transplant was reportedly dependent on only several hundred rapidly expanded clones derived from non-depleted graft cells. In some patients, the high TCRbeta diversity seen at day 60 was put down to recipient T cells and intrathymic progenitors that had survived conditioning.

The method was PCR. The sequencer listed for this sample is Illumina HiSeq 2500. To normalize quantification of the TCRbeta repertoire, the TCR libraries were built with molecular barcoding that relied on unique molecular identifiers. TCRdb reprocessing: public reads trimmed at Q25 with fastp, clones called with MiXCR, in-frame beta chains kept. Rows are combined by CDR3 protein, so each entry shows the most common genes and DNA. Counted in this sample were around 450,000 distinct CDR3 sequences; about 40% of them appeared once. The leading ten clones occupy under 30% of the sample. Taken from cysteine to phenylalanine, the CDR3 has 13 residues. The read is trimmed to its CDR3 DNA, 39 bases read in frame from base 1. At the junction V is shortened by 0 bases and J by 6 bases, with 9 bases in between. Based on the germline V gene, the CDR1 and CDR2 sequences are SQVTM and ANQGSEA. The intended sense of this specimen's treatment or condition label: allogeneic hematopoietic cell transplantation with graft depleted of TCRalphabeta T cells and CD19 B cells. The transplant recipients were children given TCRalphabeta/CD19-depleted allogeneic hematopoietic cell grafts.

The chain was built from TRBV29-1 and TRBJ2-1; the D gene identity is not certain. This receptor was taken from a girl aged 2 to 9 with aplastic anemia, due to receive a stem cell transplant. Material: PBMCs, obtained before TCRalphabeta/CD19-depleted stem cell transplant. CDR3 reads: CSVEDPRSNEQFF. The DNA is TGCAGCGTTGAAGATCCGCGGAGCAATGAGCAGTTCTTC.